This T cell receptor beta chain was captured in a study of cytomegalovirus exposure and HLA in healthy donors. Study-wide context: There were about 85 million unique TCRs (from HLA-typed donors) in an early data release.

The PCR employed 60 Vbeta primers together with 13 Jbeta primers. The method was immunoSEQ multiplex PCR; TCRdb's version includes in-frame clones alone and lacks a portion of them. The sample has about 200,000 clones, 70% to 85% seen once; the top ten hold less than 4.5%. The sample consisted of PBMCs. The clonotype comes from a male donor in good health and CMV-seronegative.

CDR3 in DNA: TGTGCCAGCAGTTCACCGGGCCCTAGCGGAAAGGGGGAGACCCAGTACTTC. Amino acids: CASSSPGPSGKGETQYF. The V and J genes are TRBV27 and TRBJ2-5; 7 bases fit TRBD2. Losses at the gene ends were 4 bases for V and 5 bases for J; bases not matched to a gene: 16. From germline, CDR1 is MNHEY and CDR2 SMNVEV (reference sequence). This CDR3 spans 17 amino acids.